These 26 T cell receptor beta chains came from one sample sequenced in a study of blood T cell repertoires in COVID-19. The protocol was immunoSEQ multiplex PCR, while the TCRdb copy is restricted to in-frame clones and leaves out a portion. The sample gives approximately 480,000 clones, roughly nine tenths of which show up once; about 0.7% is in the top ten. The sample comprised PBMCs or T cells enriched from blood (not recorded which). Receptors originate from a young woman who had recovered from COVID-19.

This clone was picked up one time. This rearrangement joins TRBV5-1 to TRBJ1-1; no clear D gene. The CDR3 covers 16 residues. V gave up 6 bases and J gave up 4 bases, with 22 bases separating them. The V gene's germline CDR1 is SGHRS and CDR2 YFSETQ. The chain's CDR3 is CASNDGLRGLTTEAFF. CDR3 in DNA: TGCGCCAGCAATGATGGCTTAAGAGGCCTCACCACTGAAGCTTTCTTT.

V is TRBV6-5 and J is TRBJ2-7; 7 bases are a match to TRBD2. The CDR3 contains 13 residues. Losses at the gene ends were 10 bases for V and 3 bases for J; bases not matched to a gene: 9. CDR1 is MNHEY and CDR2 is SVGAGI in the germline V gene. CDR3 DNA sequence: TGTGCCACCTCTCCCGGGAGGAGCTACGAGCAGTACTTC. Translation gives CATSPGRSYEQYF.

The J gene is TRBJ2-1, the V gene TRBV7-2; tentative D call: TRBD2 (6 bases). Germline CDR1 SGHTA, CDR2 FQGNSA. The ends were cut back, 2 bases at V and 6 bases at J, with 11 bases in the middle. The CDR3 runs 14 residues. The CDR3 is CASSLYFGGNEQFF. The CDR3 DNA reads as TGTGCCAGCAGCTTATATTTCGGGGGCAATGAGCAGTTCTTC.

The chain combines TRBV7-2 with TRBJ1-4, with a possible D match to TRBD1 (6 bases). Germline loops: CDR1 SGHTA, CDR2 FQGNSA. CDR3 length equals 15 residues. V shed 1 base and J shed 10 bases, with 16 bases lying between them. CDR3: CASSLGAGERGKLFF. The CDR3 DNA is TGTGCCAGCAGCTTAGGGGCAGGGGAGAGAGGAAAACTGTTTTTT.

In its sample, this clone was seen a few times. The CDR3 DNA reads TGCGCCAGCAGCCCCCTTGGGCGGGTTTACGAGCAGTACTTC. Encoded protein: CASSPLGRVYEQYF. The V gene is TRBV4-1, the J gene TRBJ2-7; tentative D call: TRBD2 (5 bases). This CDR3 is 14 amino acids long. V was shortened by 4 bases and J by 4 bases, with 14 bases between the two germline ends. The germline CDR1 and CDR2 sequences are MGHRA and YSYEKL.

V gene TRBV4-1 combines with J gene TRBJ2-1; weak D call: TRBD1 (5 bases). The germline V gene encodes CDR1 MGHRA and CDR2 YSYEKL. The CDR3 has 15 residues. With 1 base removed from V and 6 bases from J, the gap between germline ends came to 13 bases. CDR3 coding DNA: TGCGCCAGCAGCCAAGGGTCAGGGATGGGCAATGAGCAGTTCTTC. It codes for CASSQGSGMGNEQFF.

The chain recombines TRBV7-9 with TRBJ2-7; D is possibly TRBD2 (5 bases). Germline V gene sequence: CDR1 SEHNR, CDR2 FQNEAQ (reference sequence). This CDR3 spans 13 amino acids. Trimming took off 2 bases at V and 4 bases at J, with 9 bases between the two ends. CDR3 sequence (DNA): TGTGCCAGCAGCTTAAGCGGCAGATACGAGCAGTACTTC. Amino acid sequence: CASSLSGRYEQYF.

This clone was counted only a few times. The chain recombines TRBV5-6 with TRBJ2-3, with 8 bases fitting TRBD1. From germline, CDR1 is SGHDT and CDR2 YYEEEE. Trimming removed 3 bases from V and 4 bases from J; junction bases left unmatched: 10. The CDR3 contains 16 residues. CDR3 coding DNA: TGTGCCAGCAGCTCTTACGGACAGGGAAGGGCAGATACGCAGTATTTT. This sequence encodes CASSSYGQGRADTQYF.

This chain connects TRBV19 to TRBJ1-1; 7 bases match TRBD1. V trimming: 6 bases; J trimming: 3 bases; junction bases outside the gene matches: 10. This CDR3 has 15 residues. Germline-derived CDR1 and CDR2 are LNHDA and SQIVND (reference sequence). CDR3 nucleotides: TGTGCCAGTAGGGCAAGGGGGCTAGGGGACACTGAAGCTTTCTTT. Amino acid sequence: CASRARGLGDTEAFF. The whole variable domain, filled in from reference TRBV19 and TRBJ1-1, reads DGGITQSPKYLFRKEGQNVTLSCEQNLNHDAMYWYRQDPGQGLRLIYYSQIVNDFQKGDIAEGYSVSREKKESFPLTVTSAQKNPTAFYLCASRARGLGDTEAFFGQGTRLTVV.

V usage is TRBV23-1 and J usage is TRBJ1-2, with 7 bases lining up with TRBD1. TRBV23-1 falls under the ORF class, with uncertain function. The V and J ends lost 0 bases and 6 bases, in that order; junction bases with no gene match: 7. This CDR3 is 15 amino acids long. CDR3 protein: CASSQSIVQGNGYTF. The CDR3 coding sequence is TGCGCCAGCAGTCAATCGATAGTACAGGGGAATGGCTACACCTTC.

About this clone itself: This CDR3 is also generated by other DNA sequences in the sample. J is TRBJ1-2 and V is TRBV10-3; 8 nucleotides agree with TRBD1. The CDR3 loop spans 15 amino acids. Trimming cost V 0 bases and J 3 bases; bases outside gene matches: 3. Germline assignment: CDR1 ENHRY and CDR2 SYGVKD. The CDR3 reads CAISESPDRDYGYTF. The CDR3 DNA reads as TGTGCCATCAGTGAGTCTCCGGACAGGGACTATGGCTACACCTTC.

Note on this clone: This sample also contains other DNA sequences that code for the same CDR3. This rearrangement joins TRBV28 to TRBJ2-3, with no clear D. Trimming shortened V by 4 bases and J by 2 bases, and 4 bases separated the two germline ends. The CDR3 length is 12 residues. Per the germline V gene, CDR1 is MDHEN and CDR2 is SYDVKM. This CDR3 reads CASSSYTDTQYF. CDR3 in DNA: TGTGCCAGCAGTTCCTACACAGATACGCAGTATTTT.

The J gene is TRBJ1-2, the V gene TRBV27; weak D call: TRBD1 (5 bases). Trimming removed 7 bases from V and 4 bases from J, with 13 bases in between. This CDR3 has 13 residues. Germline CDR1 and CDR2: MNHEY and SMNVEV (reference sequence). The CDR3 DNA follows: TGTGCCAGCACCTGGGGGGAGGGCTATGGCTACACCTTC. Translation: CASTWGEGYGYTF.

The chain links TRBV5-8 to TRBJ1-5, with TRBD1 matching over 9 bases. Germline trimming cut 0 bases from V and 0 bases from J; bases unmatched to any gene: 4. This CDR3 has 17 amino acids. Germline values: CDR1 SGHTS, CDR2 YDEGEE. Written as DNA, the CDR3 is TGTGCCAGCAGCTTGGAACAGGGGGCGATTAGCAATCAGCCCCAGCATTTT. Its translation is CASSLEQGAISNQPQHF.

This clone was seen a single time. The chain links TRBV3-1 (or the pseudogene TRBV3-2) to TRBJ1-2; the match to TRBD1 covers 8 bases. The trim removed 7 bases at V and 3 bases at J, leaving 10 bases unmatched. Germline lookup yields CDR1 LGHDT and CDR2 YNNKEL (reference sequence). The CDR3 contains 15 residues. CDR3 coding DNA: TGTGCCAGCAACAACCAGGGGGCTTTGGACTATGGCTACACCTTC. Translated: CASNNQGALDYGYTF.

This chain links TRBV18 with TRBJ1-1; a possible D gene is TRBD1 (5 bases). Trimming left V 5 bases short and J 1 base short, with 8 bases between. The CDR3 length is 13 residues. Germline assignment: CDR1 KGHSH and CDR2 LQKENI. DNA for the CDR3: TGTGCCAGCTCAGCCACAGGGAACACTGAAGCTTTCTTT. This encodes CASSATGNTEAFF. Full variable domain (outside the CDR3, taken from reference TRBV18 and TRBJ1-1): NAGVMQNPRHLVRRRGQEARLRCSPMKGHSHVYWYRQLPEEGLKFMVYLQKENIIDESGMPKERFSAEFPKEGPSILRIQQVVRGDSAAYFCASSATGNTEAFFGQGTRLTVV.

This sequence joins TRBV3-1 (or the pseudogene TRBV3-2) and TRBJ1-5; D is undetermined. CDR1 and CDR2 from the germline V gene are LGHDT and YNNKEL (reference sequence). CDR3 length: 14 residues. Deletions cut 4 bases from V and 1 base from J, with 8 bases between. CDR3 loop: CASSLAGSNQPQHF. CDR3 coding DNA: TGTGCCAGCAGCCTCGCGGGCAGCAATCAGCCCCAGCATTTT.

This chain connects TRBV7-2 to TRBJ2-3; D gene ambiguous. The CDR3 is 13 residues long. Trimming pared 1 base from V and 5 bases from J, leaving 7 bases between. Germline values: CDR1 SGHTA, CDR2 FQGNSA. CDR3 DNA: TGTGCCAGCAGCTTAGAGAGGAAAGATACGCAGTATTTT. Translation gives CASSLERKDTQYF.

V and J are TRBV5-1 and TRBJ2-3; D is possibly TRBD2 (6 bases). The CDR3 is 15 residues long. Trimming took 7 bases from V and 2 from J, leaving 17 bases between them. Germline CDR1 SGHRS, CDR2 YFSETQ. CDR3 bases: TGCGCCAGCTTTGAAGGAGGGGCGGACACAGATACGCAGTATTTT. Translated, it gives CASFEGGADTDTQYF.

This sequence joins TRBV7-9 and TRBJ2-7; D possibly corresponds to TRBD1 (6 bases). Germline loops: CDR1 SEHNR, CDR2 FQNEAQ (reference sequence). V gave up 6 bases and J gave up 7 bases, with 13 bases separating them. There are 12 residues in the CDR3. The CDR3 region is CASSLGGGEQYF. CDR3 DNA sequence: TGTGCCAGCAGTCTAGGGGGTGGAGAGCAGTACTTC. The whole variable domain, filled in from reference TRBV7-9 and TRBJ2-7, reads DTGVSQNPRHKITKRGQNVTFRCDPISEHNRLYWYRQTLGQGPEFLTYFQNEAQLEKSRLLSDRFSAERPKGSFSTLEIQRTEQGDSAMYLCASSLGGGEQYFGPGTRLTVT.

V and J are TRBV29-1 and TRBJ1-5, with D perhaps matching TRBD1 (5 bases). The CDR3 runs to 13 residues. Looked up from germline, CDR1 is SQVTM and CDR2 is ANQGSEA. V lost 4 bases, J lost 5 bases, and 12 bases lay in between. The CDR3 nucleotides are TGCAGCGTTGTCTCGGGGGTTGATCAGCCCCAGCATTTT. Residues: CSVVSGVDQPQHF.

The chain links TRBV19 to TRBJ2-7, with D maybe TRBD1 (6 bases). The CDR3 consists of 13 residues. Germline V lookup: CDR1 LNHDA, CDR2 SQIVND (reference sequence). Trimming removed 4 bases from V and 5 bases from J, with 12 bases in between. CDR3 in DNA: TGTGCCAGTAGTACCTACAGGGCGGACGAGCAGTACTTC. Protein sequence: CASSTYRADEQYF.

The chain's CDR3 is CASSSGTENSPLHF. The CDR3 bases are TGTGCCAGCAGCTCCGGGACTGAAAATTCACCCCTCCACTTT. The chain carries TRBV6-4 and TRBJ1-6; D is perhaps TRBD1 (5 bases). Germline V gives CDR1 MRHNA, CDR2 SNTAGT. The V gene lost 6 bases and the J gene lost 7 bases, with 13 bases spanning the gap. The CDR3 runs 14 residues.

The V call is TRBV18, the J call TRBJ2-7; the match to TRBD2 covers 7 bases. Germline loops: CDR1 KGHSH, CDR2 LQKENI. After removal of 8 bases from V and 0 bases from J, the junction contained 10 bases not matched to a gene. This CDR3 has 15 amino acids. The CDR3: CASPRLGGDSYEQYF. The CDR3 DNA reads TGTGCCAGCCCCCGGCTGGGGGGGGACTCCTACGAGCAGTACTTC.

The chain couples TRBV20-1 to TRBJ1-2; TRBD1 agrees at 10 bases. The ends lost 3 bases at V and 4 bases at J; junction bases unmatched: 20. CDR1 is DFQATT and CDR2 is SNEGSKA in the germline V gene (reference sequence). CDR3 length: 19 residues. The CDR3 sequence: CSASAKPLGTGDLSYGYTF. The CDR3 DNA reads as TGCAGTGCTAGTGCTAAACCCCTCGGGACAGGGGATTTGTCCTATGGCTACACCTTC.

V is TRBV29-1 and J is TRBJ1-3; D may be TRBD1 (5 bases). Germline CDR1 SQVTM, CDR2 ANQGSEA. The CDR3 runs 14 residues. Trimming pared 8 bases from V and 0 bases from J, leaving 14 bases between. CDR3 nucleotide sequence: TGCAGCACCCGAAGCGGGGGCTCTGGAAACACCATATATTTT. Translated, it gives CSTRSGGSGNTIYF.